Shown below are 9 T cell receptor beta chains from a single sample sequenced in a study of cytomegalovirus exposure and HLA in healthy donors. Sequencing was performed with immunoSEQ multiplex PCR; in TCRdb, only in-frame clones are kept and a portion is missing. Here the sample spans around 220,000 clones, roughly 88% being singletons. The sequenced sample was PBMCs. Receptors were obtained from a woman in her twenties or thirties in good health and CMV-seropositive.

This clone was detected a few times. V and J are TRBV2 and TRBJ1-1; D gene unclear. Germline CDR1 SNHLY, CDR2 FYNNEI. This CDR3 has 14 amino acids. Trimming removed 7 bases from V and 0 bases from J, with 12 bases in between. DNA of the CDR3: TGTGCCAGCACCGAAGATGAAGTGAACACTGAAGCTTTCTTT. It translates to CASTEDEVNTEAFF.

The gene calls are TRBV14 and TRBJ1-4; D is ambiguous. The CDR3 sequence is 14 residues long. Looked up from germline, CDR1 is SGHDN and CDR2 is FVKESK. V was shortened by 1 base and J by 5 bases, with 8 bases between the two germline ends. CDR3 residues: CASSQARKNEKLFF. As DNA, the CDR3 is TGTGCCAGCAGCCAAGCAAGGAAGAATGAAAAACTGTTTTTT.

This chain links TRBV6-5 with TRBJ1-1, with a possible D match to TRBD1 (5 bases). The germline CDR1 and CDR2 sequences are MNHEY and SVGAGI. This CDR3 is 16 amino acids long. Trimming took off 0 bases at V and 5 bases at J, with 16 bases between the two ends. The CDR3 coding sequence is TGTGCCAGCAGTTACTCAGGGACCCGGGCGTGGACTGAAGCTTTCTTT. Its protein product is CASSYSGTRAWTEAFF.

The V call is TRBV2, the J call TRBJ2-1; either TRBD1 or TRBD2 may supply D (6 bases each). The germline V gene encodes CDR1 SNHLY and CDR2 FYNNEI. The CDR3 contains 12 residues. With 10 bases removed from V and 9 bases from J, the gap between germline ends came to 16 bases. The CDR3 reads CATVERGVEQFF. The CDR3 DNA reads as TGTGCCACCGTGGAGAGGGGGGTTGAGCAGTTCTTC.

This clone was found once. The chain couples TRBV30 to TRBJ2-1; 8 bases map to TRBD1. The germline V gene encodes CDR1 GTSNPN and CDR2 SVGIG (reference sequence). V trimming: 5 bases; J trimming: 10 bases; junction bases outside the gene matches: 10. The CDR3 length is 13 residues. CDR3 DNA: TGTGCCTGGGGGGACAGGACCAAGGGGGAGCAGTTCTTC. Translated: CAWGDRTKGEQFF.

This chain connects TRBV5-1 to TRBJ1-2, with TRBD1 matching 8 bases. The CDR3 runs to 15 residues. Germline V gene sequence: CDR1 SGHRS, CDR2 YFSETQ. Trimming took 4 bases from V and 3 from J; bases not matched to a gene: 8. As DNA, the CDR3 is TGCGCCAGCAGCCGACCAGGGGGCGCGGACTATGGCTACACCTTC. Translating gives CASSRPGGADYGYTF. Supplemented by reference TRBV5-1 and TRBJ1-2, the full variable domain reads KAGVTQTPRYLIKTRGQQVTLSCSPISGHRSVSWYQQTPGQGLQFLFEYFSETQRNKGNFPGRFSGRQFSNSRSEMNVSTLELGDSALYLCASSRPGGADYGYTFGSGTRLTVV.

The count of this clone is one. The DNA for the CDR3 is TGTGCCAGCAGCTTGGAGACTAGCGGGTACAATGAGCAGTTCTTC. It encodes CASSLETSGYNEQFF. This chain uses TRBV5-6 with TRBJ2-1; 10 nucleotides agree with TRBD2. The germline V gene has CDR1 SGHDT and CDR2 YYEEEE. V shed 0 bases and J 4 bases; nucleotides not matched to a gene: 1. The CDR3 is 15 amino acids.

CDR3 nucleotides: TGTGCCAGCAGCGTAGGAGTTATAGCTAACTATGGCTACACCTTC. This codes for CASSVGVIANYGYTF. The chain uses TRBV9 and TRBJ1-2; D not resolved. The CDR3 length is 15 residues. CDR1 is SGDLS and CDR2 is YYNGEE in the germline V gene. Deletions cut 0 bases from V and 0 bases from J, with 9 bases between. Looking up the rest from reference TRBV9 and TRBJ1-2 gives the full variable domain: DSGVTQTPKHLITATGQRVTLRCSPRSGDLSVYWYQQSLDQGLQFLIQYYNGEERAKGNILERFSAQQFPDLHSELNLSSLELGDSALYFCASSVGVIANYGYTFGSGTRLTVV.

The rearrangement uses TRBV6-5 and TRBJ2-2; TRBD1 agrees at 10 bases. Germline CDR1 and CDR2: MNHEY and SVGAGI. V shed 6 bases and J 5 bases; nucleotides not matched to a gene: 3. CDR3 length: 14 amino acids. The CDR3 region has the DNA TGTGCCAGCAGCCGGACAGGGGGGACCGGGGAGCTGTTTTTT. This codes for CASSRTGGTGELFF.